A single sample gave rise to the 8 T cell receptor beta chains below, sequenced in a study of T cells in Graves' hyperthyroidism and ophthalmopathy. Regions amplified from RNA transcripts were the TCR beta CDR3 regions. Researchers ran a first-round RT-PCR on the TCR CDR3 using the HTBI primer set. MiXCR was run by TCRdb on the multiplex PCR reads, yielding one entry per CDR3 protein. The data hold 490,000 or so distinct CDR3 sequences, with more than 15% observed a single time. The sample comprised blood. The receptor set was obtained from a woman aged 30 to 39 with Graves' ophthalmopathy.

This clonotype showed up many times. The chain has TRBV28 and TRBJ2-2; D uncertain. V lost 3 bases and J 3 bases, leaving 8 bases between the germline ends. The CDR3 contains 14 residues. Germline V CDR1 and CDR2: MDHEN, SYDVKM. Here the CDR3 reads CASSFSRHTGELFF. CDR3 DNA: TGTGCCAGCAGTTTCAGCCGTCACACCGGGGAGCTGTTTTTT.

This clonotype has ten or more counts. The rearrangement links TRBV28 to TRBJ1-2, with a weak D call TRBD1 (6 bases). The V end was cut by 9 bases, the J end by 8 bases, with 25 bases between. Germline loops: CDR1 MDHEN, CDR2 SYDVKM. This CDR3 has 15 residues. In DNA form, the CDR3 reads TGTGCCAGTGTCATAGGGTGGGGGCAAAAGGAGGGCTACACCTTC. Translating gives CASVIGWGQKEGYTF.

The sample holds many counts of this clonotype. The chain carries TRBV6-6 and TRBJ1-4, with 7 bases matching TRBD1. Germline V gene data show CDR1 as MNHNY and CDR2 as SVGAGI (reference sequence). The V segment lost 0 bases and the J segment 8 bases; nucleotides outside the gene matches: 6. The CDR3 consists of 15 residues. The CDR3, as DNA: TGTGCCAGCAGTTACTCTGGGACAGTAGAGGAAAAACTGTTTTTT. Its translation: CASSYSGTVEEKLFF.

Regarding this clonotype: This may arise from a read error, as a much more abundant clone is one base away. The V call is TRBV9, the J call TRBJ2-7; D gene unclear. Per germline, CDR1 SGDLS and CDR2 YYNGEE. CDR3 length equals 13 residues. The DNA for the CDR3 is TGTGTCAGCAGCTTGCTGAGCTCCTACGAGCAGTACTTC. Protein sequence: CVSSLLSSYEQYF. Based on the CDR3 plus reference TRBV9 and TRBJ2-7, the full variable domain is DSGVTQTPKHLITATGQRVTLRCSPRSGDLSVYWYQQSLDQGLQFLIQYYNGEERAKGNILERFSAQQFPDLHSELNLSSLELGDSALYFCVSSLLSSYEQYFGPGTRLTVT.

This clonotype was counted ten times or more. The germline gene is not matched at one end of the junction; a read error may be the cause. This rearrangement joins TRBV7-8 to TRBJ2-5; unclear D gene. The CDR3 has 15 residues. Germline CDR1 SGHVS, CDR2 FQNEAQ. The CDR3 region is CTSSELRWHQETQYF. CDR3 bases: TGTACCAGCAGCGAACTTAGGTGGCACCAAGAGACCCAGTACTTC.

This rearrangement joins TRBV4-2 to TRBJ1-2; 8 bases are a match to TRBD1. There are 15 residues in the CDR3. V shed 3 bases and J 4 bases; nucleotides not matched to a gene: 7. Germline V lookup: CDR1 LGHNA, CDR2 YNFKEQ. The CDR3 loop reads CASSQDGQGFYGYTF. CDR3 bases: TGTGCCAGCAGCCAGGACGGACAGGGCTTCTATGGCTACACCTTC.

This clonotype appeared many times. The chain links TRBV30 to TRBJ1-5; tentatively, D is TRBD1 (6 bases). The germline gives CDR1 GTSNPN, CDR2 SVGIG (reference sequence). V lost 3 bases to trimming and J lost 7 bases, with 19 bases between them. The CDR3 length is 15 residues. The chain's CDR3 is CAWSLGGQGWQPQHF. The CDR3, as DNA: TGTGCCTGGAGCTTGGGAGGGCAGGGGTGGCAGCCCCAGCATTTT.

The CDR3 sequence is CASSFGRRPYNEQFF. Written as DNA, the CDR3 is TGTGCCAGCAGCTTCGGACGGAGGCCCTACAATGAGCAGTTCTTC. The V call is TRBV5-8, the J call TRBJ2-1; maybe TRBD2 (5 bases). With 2 bases removed from V and 2 bases from J, the gap between germline ends came to 11 bases. This CDR3 region has 15 residues. CDR1 is SGHTS and CDR2 is YDEGEE in the germline V gene.